This record concerns one T cell receptor (beta chain) sequence. Its antigen is currently unknown. CD8 cells classed as naive were CD45RO-negative and positively selected for CCR7, excluding terminally differentiated effector memory CD45RA+ cells. This entry is derived from a study of shared clonotypes between healthy human individuals. Looked up from germline, CDR1 is SNHLY and CDR2 is FYNNEI. Trimming removed 6 bases from V and 9 bases from J; junction bases left unmatched: 14. The CDR3 consists of 16 residues. Overall study findings and caveats: The study sampled only blood, and tissue repertoires likely differ. Incompleteness in sorted-subset sequencing, despite large depth, was shown by rarefaction. It was anticipated that sequencing depth would influence how many clonotypes donors shared.

Evenly divided among several immunoSEQ plates was the genomic DNA of each subset. The protocol was immunoSEQ multiplex PCR, while the TCRdb copy is restricted to in-frame clones and leaves out a portion. Of approximately 1.9 million clones in the sample, over 85% were seen once. This rearrangement joins TRBV2 to TRBJ2-1, with TRBD1 identical over 10 bases. This TCR came from a man between 18 and 35 years old in good health. Some clones in this sample may be carry-over from other donors' samples. The sample was naive CD8+ T cells from PBMCs. For the CDR3, the DNA is TGTGCCAGCAGAGACAGGGGGCGAGGGCCCCTGGTTGAGCAGTTCTTC. It encodes CASRDRGRGPLVEQFF.